One and the same sample provided the 14 T cell receptor beta chains below, sequenced in a study of blood T cell repertoires in COVID-19. Profiling relied on immunoSEQ multiplex PCR, and the TCRdb table lists in-frame clones only, not all of them. The table includes some 160,000 clones, just over 90% detected once. The specimen sequenced was peripheral blood. The receptors originated from a man younger than 30 with COVID-19, enrolled during active disease.

The gene calls are TRBV15 and TRBJ2-1; 8 positions match TRBD2. CDR3 length equals 20 residues. Germline CDR1 is LNHNV and CDR2 is YYDKDF (reference sequence). Germline trimming cut 0 bases from V and 5 bases from J; bases unmatched to any gene: 18. CDR3 sequence: CATSRDLPKVLAGFDNEQFF. The CDR3 region has the DNA TGTGCCACCAGCAGAGATTTACCCAAAGTATTAGCGGGATTCGACAATGAGCAGTTCTTC.

J is TRBJ1-1 and V is TRBV7-9, with D possibly being TRBD1 (6 bases). CDR1 SEHNR and CDR2 FQNEAQ come from the germline V gene (reference sequence). V lost 3 bases to trimming and J lost 5 bases, with 16 bases between them. This CDR3 region has 15 residues. Here the CDR3 reads CASSLSSRGWTEAFF. In nucleotides, the CDR3 is TGTGCCAGCAGCTTGAGTTCCAGGGGTTGGACTGAAGCTTTCTTT. Looking up the rest from reference TRBV7-9 and TRBJ1-1 gives the full variable domain: DTGVSQNPRHKITKRGQNVTFRCDPISEHNRLYWYRQTLGQGPEFLTYFQNEAQLEKSRLLSDRFSAERPKGSFSTLEIQRTEQGDSAMYLCASSLSSRGWTEAFFGQGTRLTVV.

The chain couples TRBV30 to TRBJ1-1; D is possibly TRBD1 (5 bases). The CDR3 sequence is 13 residues long. Trimming took off 4 bases at V and 7 bases at J, with 16 bases between the two ends. Germline V gene data show CDR1 as GTSNPN and CDR2 as SVGIG (reference sequence). As DNA, the CDR3 is TGTGCCTGGACCCGCCGTGGGGGGGGTGAAGCTTTCTTT. Its translation: CAWTRRGGGEAFF.

The CDR3 region is CAWSQQETQYF. CDR3 bases: TGTGCCTGGAGCCAACAAGAGACCCAGTACTTC. The J gene is TRBJ2-5, the V gene TRBV30; unclear D gene. V shed 3 bases and J shed 2 bases, with 4 bases lying between them. This CDR3 has 11 residues. Looked up from germline, CDR1 is GTSNPN and CDR2 is SVGIG (reference sequence).

This rearrangement joins TRBV15 to TRBJ2-7, with 7 nucleotides matching TRBD1. Trimming removed 4 bases from V and 7 bases from J; junction bases left unmatched: 16. The CDR3 has 16 amino acids. CDR1 is LNHNV and CDR2 is YYDKDF in the germline V gene (reference sequence). This CDR3 reads CATSTRTGVLRSEQYF. The CDR3 DNA reads as TGTGCCACCAGCACCCGAACAGGGGTTTTGAGATCAGAGCAGTACTTC. The full variable domain, completed using reference TRBV15 and TRBJ2-7, is DAMVIQNPRYQVTQFGKPVTLSCSQTLNHNVMYWYQQKSSQAPKLLFHYYDKDFNNEADTPDNFQSRRPNTSFCFLDIRSPGLGDTAMYLCATSTRTGVLRSEQYFGPGTRLTVT.

The rearrangement uses TRBV9 and TRBJ2-7; 8 bases are a match to TRBD1. Germline-derived CDR1 and CDR2 are SGDLS and YYNGEE. Trimming took 7 bases from V and 6 from J; bases not matched to a gene: 3. CDR3 size: 11 residues. This chain's CDR3 is CASSDRGEQYF. The CDR3 coding sequence is TGTGCCAGCTCCGACAGGGGCGAGCAGTACTTC.

The chain has TRBV29-1 and TRBJ1-3, with 10 bases lining up with TRBD1. Trimming took 5 bases from V and 6 from J; bases not matched to a gene: 10. The CDR3 has 15 amino acids. The germline gives CDR1 SQVTM, CDR2 ANQGSEA. CDR3 sequence: CSVRLGGQGLNTIYF. CDR3 bases: TGCAGCGTTAGGTTAGGGGGACAGGGGTTAAACACCATATATTTT.

The chain links TRBV27 to TRBJ2-7; 7 positions match TRBD1. The ends lost 5 bases at V and 1 base at J; junction bases unmatched: 11. From germline, CDR1 is MNHEY and CDR2 SMNVEV (reference sequence). This CDR3 has 16 amino acids. Here the CDR3 DNA reads TGTGCCAGCAGTCCGTCGACAGGGACCGAGTCCTACGAGCAGTACTTC. Translating it yields CASSPSTGTESYEQYF.

This chain links TRBV6-6 with TRBJ2-7; the match to TRBD2 covers 9 bases. The germline gives CDR1 MNHNY, CDR2 SVGAGI (reference sequence). CDR3 length: 16 residues. After removal of 0 bases from V and 5 bases from J, the junction contained 8 bases not matched to a gene. CDR3 in DNA: TGTGCCAGCAGTTACTCCCGGAGGGCTAGCGGGGACGAGCAGTACTTC. It specifies CASSYSRRASGDEQYF.

This clone was detected once. V usage is TRBV7-3 and J usage is TRBJ1-2; TRBD1 might be the D (6 bases). Trimming pared 3 bases from V and 8 bases from J, leaving 16 bases between. Germline lookup yields CDR1 SGHTA and CDR2 FQGTGA. This CDR3 has 14 amino acids. CDR3 in DNA: TGTGCCAGCAGCTTTTCAGGACAGACGCACGGCTACACCTTC. Its protein product is CASSFSGQTHGYTF.

The chain recombines TRBV30 with TRBJ1-2; D ambiguous. The CDR3 sequence is 12 residues long. V was pared by 0 bases and J by 6 bases, with 8 bases between. Looked up from germline, CDR1 is GTSNPN and CDR2 is SVGIG (reference sequence). In nucleotides, the CDR3 is TGTGCCTGGAGTGTTCCCCCAGATGGCTACACCTTC. Translated, it gives CAWSVPPDGYTF.

V usage is TRBV4-3 and J usage is TRBJ2-5; 8 bases match TRBD2. The V and J ends lost 0 bases and 6 bases, in that order; junction bases with no gene match: 9. This CDR3 has 16 residues. The V gene's germline CDR1 is LGHNA and CDR2 YSLEER. CDR3 sequence (DNA): TGCGCCAGCAGCCAAGATCTCGGGAGGGGTGGAAAGACCCAGTACTTC. This sequence encodes CASSQDLGRGGKTQYF.

The chain has TRBV11-2 and TRBJ2-7; the match to TRBD2 covers 11 bases. The germline gives CDR1 SGHAT, CDR2 FQNNGV. This CDR3 is 16 amino acids long. The V gene end was trimmed by 5 bases and the J gene end by 3 bases; junction bases not matched to a gene: 9. Here the CDR3 DNA reads TGTGCCAGCAGCCTGACCGGGACTAGCGGATTCTACGAGCAGTACTTC. Translated, it gives CASSLTGTSGFYEQYF.

The chain employs TRBV19 and TRBJ1-5, with no clear D. This CDR3 is 13 amino acids long. Trimming shortened V by 5 bases and J by 3 bases, and 8 bases separated the two germline ends. The V gene's germline CDR1 is LNHDA and CDR2 SQIVND (reference sequence). CDR3 sequence: CASSYSVNQPQHF. CDR3 nucleotide sequence: TGTGCCAGTAGTTACAGTGTCAATCAGCCCCAGCATTTT. Using reference TRBV19 and TRBJ1-5 for the parts outside the CDR3, the full variable domain is DGGITQSPKYLFRKEGQNVTLSCEQNLNHDAMYWYRQDPGQGLRLIYYSQIVNDFQKGDIAEGYSVSREKKESFPLTVTSAQKNPTAFYLCASSYSVNQPQHFGDGTRLSIL.